This passage covers 27 T cell receptor beta chains from one sample sequenced in a study of technical replicates of blood from a few donors. TCRdb's table, derived via immunoSEQ multiplex PCR, lists solely in-frame clones and lacks some. The data contain 50,000 to 70,000 clones, around 88% of them singletons. The material sequenced was PBMCs. The receptor set was obtained from a human donor in good health. Some clones in this sample may be carry-over from other donors' samples.

The V and J genes are TRBV15 and TRBJ1-1, with D perhaps TRBD1 (5 bases). Germline CDR1 is LNHNV and CDR2 is YYDKDF (reference sequence). The CDR3 sequence is 14 residues long. Trimming stripped 4 bases from V and 5 bases from J, with 14 bases between. The CDR3 DNA is TGTGCCACCAGCACAGTGGACGGGGGGACTGAAGCTTTCTTT. It specifies CATSTVDGGTEAFF.

This chain links TRBV15 with TRBJ2-7; TRBD2 aligns across 7 bases. The length of the CDR3 is 14 residues. Germline CDR1 LNHNV, CDR2 YYDKDF (reference sequence). The V gene end was trimmed by 1 base and the J gene end by 0 bases; junction bases not matched to a gene: 0. CDR3 in amino acids: CATSRAGGSYEQYF. CDR3 DNA sequence: TGTGCCACCAGCAGAGCGGGGGGCTCCTACGAGCAGTACTTC.

The chain has TRBV4-3 and TRBJ1-2; D is undetermined. The CDR3 contains 16 residues. Looked up from germline, CDR1 is LGHNA and CDR2 is YSLEER. V was shortened by 0 bases and J by 3 bases, with 14 bases between the two germline ends. In DNA form, the CDR3 reads TGCGCCAGCAGCCAAGATGATAGGTCAGAGGACTATGGCTACACCTTC. This codes for CASSQDDRSEDYGYTF.

CDR3 protein: CAIKLGAGGNTGELFF. In nucleotides, the CDR3 is TGTGCCATCAAGCTCGGAGCGGGGGGGAACACCGGGGAGCTGTTTTTT. V is TRBV7-8 and J is TRBJ2-2, with 9 bases aligning to TRBD2. V shed 10 bases and J 1 base; nucleotides not matched to a gene: 10. The germline gives CDR1 SGHVS, CDR2 FQNEAQ. This CDR3 region has 16 residues.

The chain employs TRBV2 and TRBJ1-1; 8 bases line up with TRBD1. Germline V gene lookup returns CDR1 SNHLY and CDR2 FYNNEI. This CDR3 contains 15 residues. Trimming removed 4 bases from V and 0 bases from J; junction bases left unmatched: 4. Written as DNA, the CDR3 is TGTGCCAGCAGTGGACAGGGGTTTTTGAACACTGAAGCTTTCTTT. This encodes CASSGQGFLNTEAFF.

The V call is TRBV30, the J call TRBJ2-7; D may be TRBD1 (6 bases). The V end was cut by 3 bases, the J end by 3 bases, with 18 bases between. Germline loops: CDR1 GTSNPN, CDR2 SVGIG (reference sequence). This CDR3 is built from 15 residues. The CDR3 loop is CAWSQGTELRYEQYF. The CDR3 DNA is TGTGCCTGGAGCCAGGGGACGGAGCTTCGCTACGAGCAGTACTTC.

V and J are TRBV7-8 and TRBJ2-4, with D uncertain. Germline CDR1 SGHVS, CDR2 FQNEAQ. The CDR3 is 12 amino acids. Trimming took 5 bases from V and 10 from J, leaving 12 bases between them. CDR3 DNA: TGTGCCAGCAGCCCGAGGCGAGGAATTCAGTACTTC. Its protein product is CASSPRRGIQYF.

The chain recombines TRBV7-2 with TRBJ2-7; the match to TRBD1 covers 9 bases. Germline lookup yields CDR1 SGHTA and CDR2 FQGNSA. Trimming cost V 5 bases and J 5 bases; bases outside gene matches: 7. CDR3 length: 14 residues. The CDR3 here is CASSPTGGRNEQYF. CDR3 coding DNA: TGTGCCAGCAGCCCTACAGGGGGCAGGAACGAGCAGTACTTC.

V and J are TRBV5-1 and TRBJ2-4; 7 bases match TRBD2. Germline V gives CDR1 SGHRS, CDR2 YFSETQ. Trimming at V came to 1 base and at J to 8 bases, leaving 9 bases not matched to a gene. This CDR3 comprises 15 residues. The CDR3 bases are TGCGCCAGCAGCTTGATAGCGGGTGCCCCAGACATTCAGTACTTC. Translation: CASSLIAGAPDIQYF.

As DNA, the CDR3 is TGCGCCAGCAGTGAGTCGGCAGGGGAGGAGACCCAGTACTTC. It codes for CASSESAGEETQYF. J is TRBJ2-5 and V is TRBV10-1; a possible D gene is TRBD1 (6 bases). Deletions cut 0 bases from V and 5 bases from J, with 10 bases between. Germline CDR1 reads WNHNN; CDR2 reads SYGVQD (reference sequence). The CDR3 runs to 14 residues.

The CDR3 nucleotides are TGTGCCAGCAGTCAACGACAGGGGGGGTCCTACAATGAGCAGTTCTTC. Its translation is CASSQRQGGSYNEQFF. This chain links TRBV7-8 with TRBJ2-1, with 9 bases fitting TRBD1. The CDR3 has 16 amino acids. The trim removed 6 bases at V and 1 base at J, leaving 7 bases unmatched. Germline values: CDR1 SGHVS, CDR2 FQNEAQ.

This chain links TRBV7-2 with TRBJ2-3; 7 bases fit TRBD1. CDR3 length: 15 residues. The V gene end was trimmed by 5 bases and the J gene end by 4 bases; junction bases not matched to a gene: 9. Germline V CDR1 and CDR2: SGHTA, FQGNSA. CDR3 protein: CASSPTGEWADTQYF. In DNA, the CDR3 is TGTGCCAGCAGCCCCACAGGGGAATGGGCAGATACGCAGTATTTT.

J is TRBJ1-1 and V is TRBV2; 7 bases fit TRBD1. The CDR3 length is 15 residues. The V and J ends lost 6 bases and 4 bases, in that order; junction bases with no gene match: 11. Per the germline V gene, CDR1 is SNHLY and CDR2 is FYNNEI. The CDR3 region is CASRQQRGLVTEAFF. CDR3 bases: TGTGCCAGCAGGCAACAGAGGGGGCTCGTCACTGAAGCTTTCTTT.

This rearrangement joins TRBV6-1 to TRBJ1-2; D is unclear. The CDR3 is 13 amino acids. V dropped 7 bases and J dropped 5 bases, with 14 bases sitting between them. CDR1 and CDR2 from the germline V gene are MNHNS and SASEGT. DNA for the CDR3: TGTGCCAGCAAGGAGGTTGGGAGATATGGCTACACCTTC. Protein: CASKEVGRYGYTF.

The chain employs TRBV9 and TRBJ1-2; TRBD1 is a possible D gene (6 bases). This CDR3 is built from 16 residues. Germline V gives CDR1 SGDLS, CDR2 YYNGEE. Trimming removed 0 bases from V and 6 bases from J, with 18 bases in between. The CDR3 sequence is CASSVAIGTSPNGYTF. DNA for the CDR3: TGTGCCAGCAGCGTAGCTATAGGGACATCGCCGAATGGCTACACCTTC.

V and J are TRBV30 and TRBJ2-3; D perhaps matches TRBD2 (8 bases). The germline CDR1 and CDR2 sequences are GTSNPN and SVGIG (reference sequence). V lost 1 base and J 3 bases, leaving 14 bases between the germline ends. The CDR3 contains 15 residues. Here the CDR3 reads CAWSGVAGQTDTQYF. The CDR3 DNA reads as TGTGCCTGGAGTGGGGTAGCGGGACAGACAGATACGCAGTATTTT. The full variable domain, rest sourced from reference TRBV30 and TRBJ2-3, is SQTIHQWPATLVQPVGSPLSLECTVEGTSNPNLYWYRQAAGRGLQLLFYSVGIGQISSEVPQNLSASRPQDRQFILSSKKLLLSDSGFYLCAWSGVAGQTDTQYFGPGTRLTVL.

This clone was detected a few times. This chain joins TRBV29-1 and TRBJ1-1; possibly TRBD1 for D (5 bases). The germline V and J ends were trimmed by 8 bases and 5 bases, with 18 bases remaining between them. Germline V CDR1 and CDR2: SQVTM, ANQGSEA. The CDR3 extends over 13 amino acids. The CDR3 protein is CSWRTGAGTEAFF. CDR3 nucleotides: TGCAGCTGGAGAACAGGCGCGGGGACTGAAGCTTTCTTT.

This rearrangement joins TRBV5-6 to TRBJ1-6; D is unclear. The CDR3 contains 14 residues. The germline CDR1 and CDR2 sequences are SGHDT and YYEEEE. V was clipped by 6 bases and J by 7 bases, with 14 bases between them. The CDR3 DNA follows: TGTGCCAGCACATTCGGGATTTCAAATTCACCCCTCCACTTT. Translated: CASTFGISNSPLHF.

V and J are TRBV7-9 and TRBJ1-2; no clear D. From germline, CDR1 is SEHNR and CDR2 FQNEAQ (reference sequence). The CDR3 totals 14 residues. The V and J ends lost 1 base and 4 bases respectively, with 10 bases between them. Here the CDR3 reads CASSLGQVGYGYTF. The CDR3 nucleotides read TGTGCCAGCAGCTTAGGGCAGGTCGGCTATGGCTACACCTTC.

The V and J genes are TRBV10-3 and TRBJ2-7, with TRBD2 as a possible D gene (5 bases). Trimming pared 7 bases from V and 5 bases from J, leaving 15 bases between. Germline lookup yields CDR1 ENHRY and CDR2 SYGVKD. CDR3 length: 13 residues. CDR3 sequence (DNA): TGTGCCATCAACCGGGATCCCGATAACGAGCAGTACTTC. It codes for CAINRDPDNEQYF.

The genes are TRBV2 and TRBJ1-6, with 8 bases fitting TRBD1. CDR3 length equals 14 residues. V trimming: 4 bases; J trimming: 8 bases; junction bases outside the gene matches: 4. Looked up from germline, CDR1 is SNHLY and CDR2 is FYNNEI. CDR3 DNA: TGTGCCAGCAGTGGGCAGGGGGCTGATTCACCCCTCCACTTT. Amino acid sequence: CASSGQGADSPLHF.

The genes are TRBV10-3 and TRBJ2-7; D may be TRBD2 (6 bases). Germline V gives CDR1 ENHRY, CDR2 SYGVKD. The CDR3 runs 13 residues. Trimming left V 6 bases short and J 2 bases short, with 11 bases between. DNA for the CDR3: TGTGCCATCAGAGGCGGGGCTACCTACGAGCAGTACTTC. It codes for CAIRGGATYEQYF.

The chain combines TRBV15 with TRBJ2-5, with a weak D call TRBD2 (6 bases). Germline CDR1 reads LNHNV; CDR2 reads YYDKDF (reference sequence). The CDR3 runs to 12 residues. V lost 5 bases and J 5 bases, leaving 9 bases between the germline ends. The CDR3: CATSGRRETQYF. The CDR3 region has the DNA TGTGCCACCAGCGGGAGGCGGGAGACCCAGTACTTC.

V usage is TRBV7-2 and J usage is TRBJ1-2; D uncertain. Per germline, CDR1 SGHTA and CDR2 FQGNSA. V was cut by 2 bases and J by 8 bases, with 24 bases left in between. The CDR3 contains 17 residues. CDR3 sequence: CASSLMGAGTATQGYTF. The DNA of the CDR3 is TGTGCCAGCAGCTTAATGGGCGCGGGAACCGCTACCCAGGGCTACACCTTC.

The chain recombines TRBV5-4 with TRBJ1-1; 7 nucleotides match TRBD1. J was trimmed by 0 bases and V by 4 bases; bases with no gene match: 3. Per germline, CDR1 SGHNT and CDR2 YYREEE (reference sequence). This CDR3 region has 14 residues. CDR3 residues: CASSRGQLNTEAFF. In nucleotides, the CDR3 is TGTGCCAGCAGCCGGGGACAGTTGAACACTGAAGCTTTCTTT.

In DNA, the CDR3 is TGTGCCAGTGGGGGAGGAACCTCCACTAATGAAAAACTGTTTTTT. Translation gives CASGGGTSTNEKLFF. The V gene is TRBV19, the J gene TRBJ1-4; weak D call: TRBD1 (5 bases). V lost 8 bases and J 2 bases, leaving 15 bases between the germline ends. The CDR3 extends over 15 amino acids. Germline assignment: CDR1 LNHDA and CDR2 SQIVND (reference sequence).

The rearrangement joins TRBV7-2 to TRBJ1-3; tentatively, D is TRBD1 (5 bases). Trimming took off 2 bases at V and 8 bases at J, with 13 bases between the two ends. This CDR3 comprises 14 residues. The germline V gene has CDR1 SGHTA and CDR2 FQGNSA. The CDR3 loop is CASSLTPGVDTIYF. For the CDR3, the DNA is TGTGCCAGCAGCTTAACCCCGGGGGTCGACACCATATATTTT.